Shown below are 13 T cell receptor beta chains from a single sample sequenced in a study of T-cell reconstitution after alpha-beta-depleted transplantation in children (dated by TCRdb to between 2015 and 2016). Receptor libraries were prepared by PCR. Reads for this sample came from an Illumina HiSeq 2500. TCR libraries were prepared with molecular barcoding, using unique molecular identifiers to normalize TCRbeta repertoire quantification. TCRdb cleaned the public reads at Q25 with fastp, built clones with MiXCR and kept in-frame beta chains. Each entry merges the rows of one CDR3 protein and shows their most common DNA and genes. Across this sample there are about 200,000 distinct CDR3 sequences, with approximately 6% seen only once. The ten most abundant clones make up just over 4.5% of the sample. The intended sense of this specimen's treatment or condition label: allogeneic hematopoietic cell transplantation with graft depleted of TCRalphabeta T cells and CD19 B cells.

Sequences were derived from PBMCs, sampled before TCRalphabeta/CD19-depleted stem cell transplant. Receptors were obtained from a girl younger than two with combined immunodeficiency, due to receive a stem cell transplant.

This clonotype was recorded at least ten times. CDR3 in DNA: TGTGCCAGCAGCCTCTACCCCGGGACCGAGGGTGTCGATGAGCAGTTCTTC. This sequence encodes CASSLYPGTEGVDEQFF. The chain has TRBV5-5 and TRBJ2-1; D possibly uses TRBD1 or TRBD2 (5 bases each). Trimming stripped 4 bases from V and 8 bases from J, with 25 bases between. Germline V gives CDR1 SGHKS, CDR2 YYEKEE (reference sequence). The CDR3 consists of 17 residues.

The rearrangement joins TRBV7-6 to TRBJ1-1; 7 bases agree with TRBD1. The CDR3 is made up of 15 amino acids. Germline V gene lookup returns CDR1 SGHVS and CDR2 FNYEAQ. With V trimmed by 5 bases and J by 0 bases, 6 bases remained unmatched. The CDR3 protein is CASSPRQGMNTEAFF. The CDR3 nucleotides are TGTGCCAGCAGCCCGAGACAGGGAATGAACACTGAAGCTTTCTTT.

The chain links TRBV29-1 to TRBJ1-3; D is unresolved. The CDR3 contains 13 residues. V was clipped by 7 bases and J by 8 bases, with 18 bases between them. CDR1 SQVTM and CDR2 ANQGSEA come from the germline V gene. The CDR3 region has the DNA TGCAGCGGTACTGCTTCAATGTTCGACACCATATATTTT. This translates into CSGTASMFDTIYF.

This clonotype was observed many times. The rearrangement joins TRBV7-2 to TRBJ2-5, with 7 bases that match TRBD1. Trimming took 5 bases from V and 4 from J; bases not matched to a gene: 7. This CDR3 is built from 14 residues. Germline V CDR1 and CDR2: SGHTA, FQGNSA. CDR3 region: CASSDRQGLETQYF. The CDR3 coding sequence is TGTGCCAGCAGCGACCGACAGGGTTTAGAGACCCAGTACTTC.

Many counts were recorded for this clonotype. The chain employs TRBV12-3 or TRBV12-4 and TRBJ2-2; D uncertain. Deletions cut 10 bases from V and 7 bases from J, with 19 bases between. The CDR3 sequence is 14 residues long. The CDR3, as DNA: TGTGCCATCCAAATTTTTGGTCAGCACGGGGAGCTGTTTTTT. Protein sequence: CAIQIFGQHGELFF.

This clonotype was counted ten times or more. V gene TRBV6-2 or TRBV6-3 combines with J gene TRBJ2-7; maybe TRBD2 (5 bases). Deletions cut 2 bases from V and 4 bases from J, with 12 bases between. The CDR3 contains 14 residues. Germline loops: CDR1 MNHEY, CDR2 SVGEGT. CDR3 loop: CASSYPGILYEQYF. The CDR3 DNA follows: TGTGCCAGCAGTTACCCCGGGATTTTGTACGAGCAGTACTTC.

This clonotype was counted at least ten times. The chain joins TRBV4-2 to TRBJ2-1, with 7 nucleotides matching TRBD2. The CDR3 sequence is 17 residues long. Germline CDR1 reads LGHNA; CDR2 reads YNFKEQ. V gave up 3 bases and J gave up 1 base; unmatched junction bases: 9. In DNA form, the CDR3 reads TGTGCCAGCAGCCACGTTTCAAGCGGGATTTCCTACAATGAGCAGTTCTTC. It codes for CASSHVSSGISYNEQFF.

This clonotype was observed many times. The chain links TRBV12-3 or TRBV12-4 to TRBJ1-5, with TRBD1 matching over 7 bases. The CDR3 has 15 residues. Germline trimming cut 5 bases from V and 2 bases from J; bases unmatched to any gene: 6. The chain's CDR3 is CASSQQGLGNQPQHF. The CDR3 nucleotides read TGTGCCAGCAGTCAACAGGGGTTGGGCAATCAGCCCCAGCATTTT.

The chain has TRBV7-9 and TRBJ1-6, with D possibly TRBD1 on 6 matching bases. The length of the CDR3 is 15 residues. Germline V gives CDR1 SEHNR, CDR2 FQNEAQ (reference sequence). The V and J ends lost 1 base and 10 bases respectively, with 14 bases between them. CDR3 in DNA: TGTGCCAGCAGCTTAGAGGGGGGCAAGGGATCACCCCTCCACTTT. This encodes CASSLEGGKGSPLHF. Looking up the rest from reference TRBV7-9 and TRBJ1-6 gives the full variable domain: DTGVSQNPRHKITKRGQNVTFRCDPISEHNRLYWYRQTLGQGPEFLTYFQNEAQLEKSRLLSDRFSAERPKGSFSTLEIQRTEQGDSAMYLCASSLEGGKGSPLHFGNGTRLTVT.

In this sample, this clonotype turned up many times. J is TRBJ2-3 and V is TRBV20-1; D unclear. Germline assignment: CDR1 DFQATT and CDR2 SNEGSKA (reference sequence). Trimming stripped 5 bases from V and 5 bases from J, with 17 bases between. The CDR3 covers 14 residues. CDR3 DNA: TGCAGTGCTTGGTACCAGATCCCACAAGATACGCAGTATTTT. This encodes CSAWYQIPQDTQYF.

Ten or more counts support this clonotype. The chain combines TRBV29-1 with TRBJ2-1; 9 bases map to TRBD1. The trim removed 7 bases at V and 3 bases at J, leaving 10 bases unmatched. The V gene's germline CDR1 is SQVTM and CDR2 ANQGSEA. The CDR3 extends over 15 amino acids. The CDR3 spells CSARKLGQGYNEQFF. CDR3 nucleotide sequence: TGCAGCGCCAGAAAATTGGGACAGGGCTACAATGAGCAGTTCTTC.

This clonotype was seen ten or more times. The V and J genes are TRBV7-9 and TRBJ2-7; 10 bases are shared with TRBD2. CDR3 length: 13 residues. The germline V gene has CDR1 SEHNR and CDR2 FQNEAQ (reference sequence). V was clipped by 5 bases and J by 2 bases; unmatched bases: 0. CDR3 bases: TGTGCCAGCAGCAGCGGGAGGGCCTACGAGCAGTACTTC. Its translation: CASSSGRAYEQYF.

About this clonotype: A clone one base away is much larger, so this may be a read error. A read error is likely, as this CDR3 ends without the conserved phenylalanine or tryptophan. The chain employs TRBV12-3 or TRBV12-4 and TRBJ1-1, with 9 nucleotides matching TRBD1. The CDR3 is 17 residues long. J gave up 4 bases and V 2 bases, and 11 bases lay outside the gene matches. CDR3 residues: CASSLLGDRAVSTEAFY. The CDR3 nucleotides are TGTGCCAGCAGTTTACTGGGGGACAGGGCGGTGAGCACTGAAGCTTTCTAT.